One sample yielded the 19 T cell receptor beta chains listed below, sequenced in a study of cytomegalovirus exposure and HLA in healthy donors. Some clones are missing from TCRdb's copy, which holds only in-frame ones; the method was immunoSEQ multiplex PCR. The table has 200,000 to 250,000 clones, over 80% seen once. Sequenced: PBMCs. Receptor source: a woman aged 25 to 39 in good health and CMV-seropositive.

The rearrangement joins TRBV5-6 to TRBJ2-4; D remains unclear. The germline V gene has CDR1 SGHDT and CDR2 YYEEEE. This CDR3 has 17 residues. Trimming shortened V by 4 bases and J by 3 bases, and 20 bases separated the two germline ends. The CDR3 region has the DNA TGTGCCAGCAGCCCGGTATCCAACCCAATCGACAAAAACATTCAGTACTTC. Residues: CASSPVSNPIDKNIQYF.

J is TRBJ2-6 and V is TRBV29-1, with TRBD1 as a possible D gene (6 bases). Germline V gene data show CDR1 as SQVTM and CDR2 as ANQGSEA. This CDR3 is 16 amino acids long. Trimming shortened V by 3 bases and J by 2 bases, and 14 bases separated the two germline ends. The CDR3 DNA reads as TGCAGCGTTGAGATAGGGACACCCGCTGGGGCCAACGTCCTGACTTTC. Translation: CSVEIGTPAGANVLTF.

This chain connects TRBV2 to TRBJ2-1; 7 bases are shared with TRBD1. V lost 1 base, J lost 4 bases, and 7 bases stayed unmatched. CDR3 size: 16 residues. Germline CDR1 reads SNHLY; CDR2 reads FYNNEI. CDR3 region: CASSEGGRGTYNEQFF. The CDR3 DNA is TGTGCCAGCAGTGAAGGGGGCAGGGGGACGTACAATGAGCAGTTCTTC.

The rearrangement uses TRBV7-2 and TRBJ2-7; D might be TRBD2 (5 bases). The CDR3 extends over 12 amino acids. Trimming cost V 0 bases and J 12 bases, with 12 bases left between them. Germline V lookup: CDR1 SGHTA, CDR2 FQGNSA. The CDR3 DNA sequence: TGTGCCAGCAGCTTAGCCGGCGGGCTCAGGTACTTC. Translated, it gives CASSLAGGLRYF.

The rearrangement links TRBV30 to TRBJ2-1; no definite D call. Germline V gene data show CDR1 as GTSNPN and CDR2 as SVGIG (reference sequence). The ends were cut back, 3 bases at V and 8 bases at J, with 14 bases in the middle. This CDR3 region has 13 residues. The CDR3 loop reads CAWRLATFDEQFF. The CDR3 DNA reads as TGTGCCTGGAGGCTTGCTACGTTCGATGAGCAGTTCTTC.

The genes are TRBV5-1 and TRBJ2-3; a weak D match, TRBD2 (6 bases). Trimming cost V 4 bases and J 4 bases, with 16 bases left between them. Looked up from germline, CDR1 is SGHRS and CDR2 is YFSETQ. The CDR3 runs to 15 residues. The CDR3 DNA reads TGCGCCAGCAGCGCCGTCGGCGGAGGGGCAGATACGCAGTATTTT. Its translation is CASSAVGGGADTQYF.

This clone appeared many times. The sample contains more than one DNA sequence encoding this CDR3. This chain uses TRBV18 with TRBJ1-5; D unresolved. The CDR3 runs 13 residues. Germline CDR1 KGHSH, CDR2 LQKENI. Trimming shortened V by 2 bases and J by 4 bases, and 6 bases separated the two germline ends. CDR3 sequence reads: CASSPSLNQPQHF. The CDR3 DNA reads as TGTGCCAGCTCACCAAGCCTAAATCAGCCCCAGCATTTT. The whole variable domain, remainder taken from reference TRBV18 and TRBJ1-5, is NAGVMQNPRHLVRRRGQEARLRCSPMKGHSHVYWYRQLPEEGLKFMVYLQKENIIDESGMPKERFSAEFPKEGPSILRIQQVVRGDSAAYFCASSPSLNQPQHFGDGTRLSIL.

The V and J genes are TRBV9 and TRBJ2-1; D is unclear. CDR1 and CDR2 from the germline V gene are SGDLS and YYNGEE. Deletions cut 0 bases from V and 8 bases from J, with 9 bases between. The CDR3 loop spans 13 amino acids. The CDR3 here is CASSVDGPDEQFF. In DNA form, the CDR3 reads TGTGCCAGCAGCGTAGATGGTCCGGATGAGCAGTTCTTC.

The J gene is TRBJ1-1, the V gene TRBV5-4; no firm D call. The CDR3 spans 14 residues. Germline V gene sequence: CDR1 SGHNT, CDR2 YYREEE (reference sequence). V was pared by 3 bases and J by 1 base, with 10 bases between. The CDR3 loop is CASSSRAGNTEAFF. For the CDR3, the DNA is TGTGCCAGCAGCTCGCGGGCGGGGAACACTGAAGCTTTCTTT.

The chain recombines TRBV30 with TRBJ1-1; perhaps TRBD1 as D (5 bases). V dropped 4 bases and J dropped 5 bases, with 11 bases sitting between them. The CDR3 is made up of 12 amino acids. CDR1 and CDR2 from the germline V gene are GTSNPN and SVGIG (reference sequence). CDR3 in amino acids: CAWTGPRTEAFF. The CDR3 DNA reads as TGTGCCTGGACGGGACCCAGGACTGAAGCTTTCTTT.

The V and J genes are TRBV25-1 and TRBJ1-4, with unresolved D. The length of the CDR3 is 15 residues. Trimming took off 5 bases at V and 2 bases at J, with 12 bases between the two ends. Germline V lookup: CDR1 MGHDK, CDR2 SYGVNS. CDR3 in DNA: TGTGCCAGCAGTTCCTTCCAAAGGACTAATGAAAAACTGTTTTTT. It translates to CASSSFQRTNEKLFF.

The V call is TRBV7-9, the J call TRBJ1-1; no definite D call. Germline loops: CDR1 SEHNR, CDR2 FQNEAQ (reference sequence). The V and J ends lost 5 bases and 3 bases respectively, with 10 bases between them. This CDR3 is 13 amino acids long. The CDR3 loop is CASSRTRDTEAFF. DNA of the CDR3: TGTGCCAGCAGCAGAACACGGGACACTGAAGCTTTCTTT. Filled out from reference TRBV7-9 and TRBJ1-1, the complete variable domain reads DTGVSQNPRHKITKRGQNVTFRCDPISEHNRLYWYRQTLGQGPEFLTYFQNEAQLEKSRLLSDRFSAERPKGSFSTLEIQRTEQGDSAMYLCASSRTRDTEAFFGQGTRLTVV.

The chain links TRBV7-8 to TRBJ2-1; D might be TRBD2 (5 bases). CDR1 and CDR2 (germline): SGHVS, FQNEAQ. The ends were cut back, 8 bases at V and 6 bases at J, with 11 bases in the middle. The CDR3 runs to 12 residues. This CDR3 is CASSASSNEQFF. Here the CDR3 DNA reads TGTGCCAGCTCGGCTAGCAGCAATGAGCAGTTCTTC.

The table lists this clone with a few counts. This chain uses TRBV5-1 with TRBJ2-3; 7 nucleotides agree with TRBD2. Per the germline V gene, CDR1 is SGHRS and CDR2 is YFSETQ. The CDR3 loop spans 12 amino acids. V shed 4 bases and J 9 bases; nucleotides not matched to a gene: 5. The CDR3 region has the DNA TGCGCCAGCAGCGGGGAGGGCCGAACGCAGTATTTT. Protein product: CASSGEGRTQYF.

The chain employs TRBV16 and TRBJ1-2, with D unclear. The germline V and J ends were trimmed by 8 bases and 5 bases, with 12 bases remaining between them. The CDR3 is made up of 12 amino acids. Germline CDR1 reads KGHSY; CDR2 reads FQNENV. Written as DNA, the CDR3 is TGTGCCAGCTCCCGGTCCGATTATGGCTACACCTTC. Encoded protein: CASSRSDYGYTF.

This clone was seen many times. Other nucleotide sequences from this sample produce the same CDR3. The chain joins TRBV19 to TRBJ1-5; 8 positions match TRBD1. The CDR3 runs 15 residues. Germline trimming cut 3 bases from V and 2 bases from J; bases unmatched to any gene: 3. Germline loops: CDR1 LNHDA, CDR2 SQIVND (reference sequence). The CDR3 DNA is TGTGCCAGTAGTATCACAGGGGGGGGCAATCAGCCCCAGCATTTT. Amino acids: CASSITGGGNQPQHF.

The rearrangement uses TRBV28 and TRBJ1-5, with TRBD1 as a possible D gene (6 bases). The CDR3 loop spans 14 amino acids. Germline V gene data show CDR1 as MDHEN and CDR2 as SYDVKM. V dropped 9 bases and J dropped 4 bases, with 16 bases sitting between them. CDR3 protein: CASTGGGLNQPQHF. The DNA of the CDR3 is TGTGCCAGTACCGGCGGGGGCCTTAATCAGCCCCAGCATTTT.

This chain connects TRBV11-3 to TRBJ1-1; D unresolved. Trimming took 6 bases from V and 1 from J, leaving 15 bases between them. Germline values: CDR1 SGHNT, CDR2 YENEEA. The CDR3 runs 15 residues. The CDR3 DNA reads TGTGCCAGCAGAGGACCCGCCATGGGGAACACTGAAGCTTTCTTT. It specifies CASRGPAMGNTEAFF.

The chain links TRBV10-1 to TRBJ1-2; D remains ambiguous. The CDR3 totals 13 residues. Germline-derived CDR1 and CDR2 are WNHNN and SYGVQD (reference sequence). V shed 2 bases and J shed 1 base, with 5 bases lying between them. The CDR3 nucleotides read TGCGCCAGCAGTGAGGCACATAACTATGGCTACACCTTC. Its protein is CASSEAHNYGYTF.